This is a list of T cell receptor beta chains from one sample in a study of naive CD8 T cells in extremely preterm neonates. Libraries were prepared by immunoSEQ multiplex PCR; TCRdb keeps only in-frame clonotypes and omits some of them. Altogether approximately 4,900 clones are present, 97% being singletons, with the ten largest covering around 0.5%. The sample consisted of naive CD8+ T cells from cord blood. The receptors come from a newborn in good health. Each CDR3 is given with its conserved first and last residue. The order of the fields is V gene, J gene, CDR3 protein.

V: TRBV7-8
J: TRBJ1-6
CDR3: CASSLDGGGNSPLHF

V: TRBV21-1
J: TRBJ2-7
CDR3: CASSIQGSYEQYF

V: TRBV2
J: TRBJ1-1
CDR3: CASIGSTEAFF

V: TRBV10-3
J: TRBJ2-3
CDR3: CAISEQRGGGTDTQYF

V: TRBV7-9
J: TRBJ1-6
CDR3: CASSLDYRSIGSPLHF

V: TRBV10-2
J: TRBJ1-1
CDR3: CASSQGLNTEAFF

V: TRBV30
J: TRBJ1-1
CDR3: CAFPTARNTEAFF

V: TRBV10-3
J: TRBJ1-3
CDR3: CAISESSMRGISSGNTIYF

V: TRBV7-9
J: TRBJ2-1
CDR3: CASSLDRSGAQFF

V: TRBV7-6
J: TRBJ1-1
CDR3: CASSLAGRNTEAFF

V: TRBV4-1
J: TRBJ2-1
CDR3: CASSQTSSYNEQFF

V: TRBV19
J: TRBJ1-1
CDR3: CATRGQGNTEAFF

V: TRBV9
J: TRBJ1-2
CDR3: CASSVGAQGYSRGYTF

V: TRBV28
J: TRBJ2-1
CDR3: CASWPRRSGDEQFF

V: TRBV7-3
J: TRBJ2-3
CDR3: CASSLGGGPSDTQYF

V: TRBV9
J: TRBJ2-3
CDR3: CASSVASPGGRTDTQYF

V: TRBV6-1
J: TRBJ2-1
CDR3: CASSEGLALYNEQFF

V: TRBV10-3
J: TRBJ1-2
CDR3: CAISDVPGQGNGYTF

V: TRBV27
J: TRBJ1-2
CDR3: CASSLIRGGTYTF

V: TRBV19
J: TRBJ2-1
CDR3: CASSIGGSVYNEQFF

V: TRBV21-1
J: TRBJ2-1
CDR3: CASSGPGTGVNNEQFF

V: TRBV5-1
J: TRBJ2-7
CDR3: CASSLDERGGRSYEQYF

V: TRBV7-9
J: TRBJ1-1
CDR3: CASSLHREVRNTEAFF

V: TRBV10-2
J: TRBJ2-2
CDR3: CASSEIWGQGTGELFF

V: TRBV7-3
J: TRBJ2-3
CDR3: CASSFGTSGAQQTQYF

V: TRBV27
J: -
CDR3: CASSLRGITYEQYF

V: TRBV4-2
J: TRBJ2-3
CDR3: CASSQDGTSGTDTQYF

V: TRBV23-1
J: TRBJ1-5
CDR3: CASSHPPWTAQVSSNQPQHF

V: TRBV2
J: TRBJ2-3
CDR3: CASSELAGTFPDTQYF

V: TRBV27
J: TRBJ1-5
CDR3: CASSLGWGGRQPQHF

V: TRBV10-3
J: TRBJ2-2
CDR3: CAILREETGELFF

V: TRBV27
J: TRBJ2-2
CDR3: CASTPRGGGNTGELFF

V: TRBV19
J: TRBJ1-1
CDR3: CASSIDQNTEAFF

V: TRBV7-6
J: TRBJ1-4
CDR3: CASSLDRQGATNEKLFF

V: TRBV27
J: TRBJ2-1
CDR3: CATSWGGDNEQFF

V: TRBV6-5
J: TRBJ1-1
CDR3: CASSYSWTGGTEAFF

V: TRBV6-5
J: TRBJ1-2
CDR3: CASSYSAGNYGYTF

V: TRBV6-5
J: TRBJ1-1
CDR3: CASSYYLGSMNTEAFF

V: TRBV10-2
J: TRBJ1-2
CDR3: CASSDPGQGYGYTF

V: TRBV6-5
J: TRBJ1-1
CDR3: CASSWGTGDTEAFF

V: TRBV7-9
J: TRBJ2-5
CDR3: CASSLTSGGEETQYF

V: TRBV5-5
J: TRBJ1-1
CDR3: CASSLARRWPEDEAFF

V: TRBV19
J: TRBJ1-2
CDR3: CASRRETGDVEDYGYTF

V: TRBV28
J: TRBJ2-1
CDR3: CASSLTTGVIYNEQFF

V: TRBV27
J: TRBJ2-7
CDR3: CATGKIGFDEQYF

V: TRBV6-6
J: TRBJ2-7
CDR3: CASSPGLTPSYEQYF

V: TRBV14
J: TRBJ2-5
CDR3: CASSQEASALPLKETQYF

V: TRBV21-1
J: TRBJ2-5
CDR3: CASSKRASGGGVGQETQYF

V: TRBV5-5
J: TRBJ2-7
CDR3: CASSKNWGTSYEQYF

V: TRBV7-8
J: TRBJ1-4
CDR3: CASSWSGNEKLFF

V: TRBV10-3
J: TRBJ1-2
CDR3: CAISESKGQGAVVAYGYTF